The 11 T cell receptor beta chains reported below all come from one sample, sequenced in a study of T-cell memory formation after mild COVID-19. Each CDR3 protein is one row after TCRdb ran MiXCR on the 5' RACE reads. The repertoire consists of about 600,000 distinct CDR3 sequences, with 20% to 25% occurring once and the leading ten covering roughly 8.3%. Material: PBMCs or a T cell subset sorted from them (not recorded which). These receptors were taken from an adult woman who had mild COVID-19 (a few samples of this study predate the infection). Cell type and time point are not known.

There are a few counts of this clonotype. The CDR3 DNA reads as TGTGCCAGTAGCCGCTTAGCTGGGGGCTGGGGCACTGAAGCTTTCTTT. The encoded protein is CASSRLAGGWGTEAFF. This chain uses TRBV19 with TRBJ1-1; a weak D match, TRBD1 (6 bases). Germline V gene sequence: CDR1 LNHDA, CDR2 SQIVND (reference sequence). The length of the CDR3 is 16 residues. V was pared by 6 bases and J by 4 bases, with 21 bases between.

V gene TRBV4-1 combines with J gene TRBJ2-1; 9 bases fit TRBD2. The trim removed 8 bases at V and 4 bases at J, leaving 12 bases unmatched. CDR1 MGHRA and CDR2 YSYEKL come from the germline V gene. This CDR3 contains 16 residues. Here the CDR3 DNA reads TGCGCCAGCGCAACGCGACTAGCGGAACCGTACAATGAGCAGTTCTTC. The encoded protein is CASATRLAEPYNEQFF.

V is TRBV7-3 and J is TRBJ2-5; either TRBD1 or TRBD2 may fit D (5 bases each). From germline, CDR1 is SGHTA and CDR2 FQGTGA. The CDR3 has 13 residues. Trimming took off 5 bases at V and 5 bases at J, with 12 bases between the two ends. The CDR3 coding sequence is TGTGCCAGCAGCCGGGACCGCGCGGAGACCCAGTACTTC. As protein: CASSRDRAETQYF.

V gene TRBV9 combines with J gene TRBJ1-1; D gene uncertain. Germline V gene lookup returns CDR1 SGDLS and CDR2 YYNGEE. With 7 bases removed from V and 5 bases from J, the gap between germline ends came to 15 bases. This CDR3 has 13 amino acids. Written as DNA, the CDR3 is TGTGCCAGCTACCCACATTGTAATACTGAAGCTTTCTTT. Its protein product is CASYPHCNTEAFF.

The chain is built from TRBV7-9 and TRBJ2-7; the match to TRBD1 covers 11 bases. CDR1 is SEHNR and CDR2 is FQNEAQ in the germline V gene (reference sequence). The V segment lost 5 bases and the J segment 1 base; nucleotides outside the gene matches: 4. This CDR3 comprises 15 residues. DNA for the CDR3: TGTGCCAGCAGCCTGGACAGGGGGCCTTCCTACGAGCAGTACTTC. Its translation is CASSLDRGPSYEQYF.

This clonotype has more than one count but fewer than ten. The gene calls are TRBV9 and TRBJ2-7; TRBD1 agrees at 11 bases. CDR3 length: 16 amino acids. The junction had 5 bases not matched to a gene; V was cut back by 0 bases and J by 3 bases. CDR1 and CDR2 (germline): SGDLS, YYNGEE. The CDR3, as DNA: TGTGCCAGCAGCGTAGGGGGGACAGGGGGATACTACGAGCAGTACTTC. It codes for CASSVGGTGGYYEQYF. Complete variable domain (other parts from reference TRBV9 and TRBJ2-7): DSGVTQTPKHLITATGQRVTLRCSPRSGDLSVYWYQQSLDQGLQFLIQYYNGEERAKGNILERFSAQQFPDLHSELNLSSLELGDSALYFCASSVGGTGGYYEQYFGPGTRLTVT.

This clonotype was observed a few times. This sequence joins TRBV7-7 and TRBJ2-7; D may match TRBD1 or TRBD2 (6 bases each). V was cut by 5 bases and J by 6 bases, with 23 bases left in between. The CDR3 is 16 amino acids. Per the germline V gene, CDR1 is SSHAT and CDR2 is FNYEAQ (reference sequence). Here the CDR3 DNA reads TGTGCCAGCAGCCCACGGGGGCCCCCCTGGTTAGGCGAGCAGTACTTC. It specifies CASSPRGPPWLGEQYF.

The chain has TRBV6-6 and TRBJ2-1; D not resolved. Germline CDR1 MNHNY, CDR2 SVGAGI (reference sequence). CDR3 length equals 16 residues. With 5 bases removed from V and 3 bases from J, the gap between germline ends came to 17 bases. The DNA of the CDR3 is TGTGCCAGCAGTCTCCAATGGTGGGGAAACTACAATGAGCAGTTCTTC. It is translated as CASSLQWWGNYNEQFF.

The chain carries TRBV6-5 and TRBJ2-1; no definite D call. This CDR3 contains 14 residues. CDR1 MNHEY and CDR2 SVGAGI come from the germline V gene. The V end lost 4 bases, the J end lost 10 bases, and 17 bases lay between the germline ends. The DNA of the CDR3 is TGTGCCAGCAGTTCCCGAGGTCCCCTCAGGGAGCAGTTCTTC. This sequence encodes CASSSRGPLREQFF.

This clonotype has just a few counts. V and J are TRBV4-1 and TRBJ2-2; no reliable D call. Germline V lookup: CDR1 MGHRA, CDR2 YSYEKL. CDR3 length equals 15 residues. The V and J ends lost 2 bases and 3 bases respectively, with 10 bases between them. CDR3: CASSQTKEDTGELFF. The CDR3 DNA reads TGCGCCAGCAGCCAAACAAAGGAAGACACCGGGGAGCTGTTTTTT.

The chain combines TRBV5-1 with TRBJ2-1; no reliable D call. Germline loops: CDR1 SGHRS, CDR2 YFSETQ. The CDR3 is made up of 13 amino acids. Trimming stripped 4 bases from V and 4 bases from J, with 9 bases between. The CDR3 region has the DNA TGCGCCAGCAGCGGTACGGATTACAATGAGCAGTTCTTC. This sequence encodes CASSGTDYNEQFF.